This T cell receptor (beta chain) derives from a study of T cell repertoires in cytomegalovirus infection. TCRdb used MiXCR to reprocess the reads, holding one entry per CDR3 protein. The sample contains almost 300,000 distinct CDR3 sequences, approximately 10% of which appear only once. This clonotype came up a few times. V was clipped by 2 bases and J by 4 bases, with 9 bases between them. CDR1 is PRHDT, CDR2 FYEKMQ, per germline (reference sequence). The CDR3 has 14 residues. This receptor was obtained from a human donor in good health (CMV status not recorded). Some clones in this sample may be carry-over from other donors' samples. The sample was PBMCs. V is TRBV13 and J is TRBJ2-1; D is uncertain. CDR3 region: CASSLTDGYNEQFF. The CDR3 DNA is TGTGCCAGCAGCTTAACGGACGGGTACAATGAGCAGTTCTTC.